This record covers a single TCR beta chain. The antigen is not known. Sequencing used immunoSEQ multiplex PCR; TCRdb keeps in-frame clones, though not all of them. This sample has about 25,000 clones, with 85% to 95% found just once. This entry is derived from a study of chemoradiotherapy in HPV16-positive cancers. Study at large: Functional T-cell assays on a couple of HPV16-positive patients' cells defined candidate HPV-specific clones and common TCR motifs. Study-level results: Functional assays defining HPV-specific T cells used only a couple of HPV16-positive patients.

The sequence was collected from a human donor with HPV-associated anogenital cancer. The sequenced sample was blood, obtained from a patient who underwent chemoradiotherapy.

CDR3 nucleotides: TGTGCCAGCAGTCCGATGGGGGGCGGATACAATGAGCAGTTCTTC. Protein product: CASSPMGGGYNEQFF. J is TRBJ2-1 and V is TRBV9; either TRBD1 or TRBD2 may supply D (6 bases each). The V end was cut by 5 bases, the J end by 4 bases, with 16 bases between. The CDR3 is made up of 15 amino acids. Germline-derived CDR1 and CDR2 are SGDLS and YYNGEE.